The 25 T cell receptor beta chains listed next were all sequenced from one sample in a study of T-cell reconstitution after alpha-beta-depleted transplantation in children. For TCRbeta, the library was prepared with unique molecular identifiers. TCRdb recomputed calls from the PCR reads with MiXCR, one row per CDR3 protein. This table has about a million distinct CDR3 sequences, roughly 29% appearing once. The sequenced sample was PBMCs, mostly from graft donor cells, obtained 360 days after TCRalphabeta/CD19-depleted stem cell transplant. The receptors were gathered from a boy under two years old who had a stem cell transplant for SCID, so the T cells may come from the graft donor.

This clonotype has only a few counts. The chain joins TRBV20-1 to TRBJ2-1; D is possibly TRBD2 (7 bases). Trimming pared 0 bases from V and 3 bases from J, leaving 24 bases between. From germline, CDR1 is DFQATT and CDR2 SNEGSKA (reference sequence). The CDR3 consists of 19 residues. The CDR3 loop is CSAREGATKTSEFYNEQFF. The CDR3 DNA is TGCAGTGCTAGAGAGGGGGCAACTAAAACTAGCGAATTCTACAATGAGCAGTTCTTC.

This clonotype was counted between two and nine times. The chain has TRBV5-1 and TRBJ2-7; unclear D gene. Germline-derived CDR1 and CDR2 are SGHRS and YFSETQ. This CDR3 region has 14 residues. Trimming left V 4 bases short and J 4 bases short, with 15 bases between. As DNA, the CDR3 is TGCGCCAGCAGCCCGGAACCGACGCGATACGAGCAGTACTTC. It translates to CASSPEPTRYEQYF.

The chain has TRBV19 and TRBJ2-3; D is perhaps TRBD1 or TRBD2 (6 bases each). V was trimmed by 3 bases and J by 2 bases, leaving 12 bases between them. The germline V gene has CDR1 LNHDA and CDR2 SQIVND (reference sequence). This CDR3 contains 15 residues. The CDR3 region is CASSISGAYTDTQYF. The CDR3 DNA reads TGTGCCAGTAGTATTTCGGGGGCGTACACAGATACGCAGTATTTT.

The chain links TRBV18 to TRBJ2-1; 9 positions match TRBD2. The CDR3 runs 17 residues. Germline V lookup: CDR1 KGHSH, CDR2 LQKENI. V lost 3 bases, J lost 1 base, and 7 bases stayed unmatched. The CDR3 protein is CASSPLQLAGSYNEQFF. CDR3 nucleotide sequence: TGTGCCAGCTCACCGCTCCAGCTAGCGGGGTCCTACAATGAGCAGTTCTTC.

The rearrangement links TRBV6-5 to TRBJ2-7; D is possibly TRBD2 (7 bases). The germline gives CDR1 MNHEY, CDR2 SVGAGI. V shed 2 bases and J shed 4 bases, with 18 bases lying between them. The CDR3 covers 16 residues. Written as DNA, the CDR3 is TGTGCCAGCAGTTACACTTCCCCGGGGAGGGGGTACGAGCAGTACTTC. Translation: CASSYTSPGRGYEQYF.

This clonotype came up once. The rearrangement uses TRBV4-1 and TRBJ1-6, with 8 bases lining up with TRBD1. The CDR3 spans 18 residues. Germline values: CDR1 MGHRA, CDR2 YSYEKL. The V segment lost 1 base and the J segment 8 bases; nucleotides outside the gene matches: 13. CDR3 loop: CASSQGSQGQGIYSPLHF. The CDR3 nucleotides read TGCGCCAGCAGCCAAGGTTCTCAAGGACAGGGAATTTATTCACCCCTCCACTTT.

The chain links TRBV29-1 to TRBJ2-7; possibly TRBD2 for D (6 bases). V shed 6 bases and J shed 2 bases, with 11 bases lying between them. This CDR3 contains 12 residues. CDR1 and CDR2 (germline): SQVTM, ANQGSEA. The CDR3 nucleotides read TGCAGCGTCGGTTGGGGGGCCTACGAGCAGTACTTC. Protein product: CSVGWGAYEQYF.

The chain is built from TRBV28 and TRBJ2-7; weak D call: TRBD2 (6 bases). The CDR3 totals 14 residues. Germline CDR1 is MDHEN and CDR2 is SYDVKM. V was pared by 5 bases and J by 2 bases, with 13 bases between. The CDR3 here is CASSPRDWPYEQYF. The CDR3 nucleotides are TGTGCCAGCAGTCCTCGGGACTGGCCCTACGAGCAGTACTTC.

The chain employs TRBV10-3 and TRBJ1-5; 10 bases agree with TRBD1. Germline loops: CDR1 ENHRY, CDR2 SYGVKD. The CDR3 loop spans 15 amino acids. The V gene end was trimmed by 6 bases and the J gene end by 6 bases; junction bases not matched to a gene: 8. The CDR3 is CAIRSDRGEGQPQHF. CDR3 DNA sequence: TGTGCCATCAGATCGGACAGGGGGGAGGGTCAGCCCCAGCATTTT.

This clonotype has just a few counts. V and J are TRBV29-1 and TRBJ2-1, with D possibly TRBD1 on 6 matching bases. V lost 4 bases to trimming and J lost 4 bases, with 17 bases between them. Germline CDR1 is SQVTM and CDR2 is ANQGSEA. The CDR3 has 15 residues. The CDR3 reads CSVGGLQGGYNEQFF. The CDR3, as DNA: TGCAGCGTTGGCGGGTTACAAGGGGGTTACAATGAGCAGTTCTTC.

The chain couples TRBV21-1 to TRBJ2-7; the table calls TRBD1, which could not be checked here. TRBV21-1 is shown as a pseudogene. The CDR3 has 14 amino acids. The CDR3 DNA follows: TGTGCCAGCAGCAGAGGACAGGGTGAACACGAGCAGTACTTC. It encodes CASSRGQGEHEQYF.

The chain is built from TRBV5-1 and TRBJ1-1, with D maybe TRBD1 (5 bases). The CDR3 runs to 14 residues. CDR1 and CDR2 (germline): SGHRS, YFSETQ. V lost 3 bases, J lost 3 bases, and 12 bases lay in between. Here the CDR3 reads CASSWGPVDTEAFF. The CDR3 DNA sequence: TGCGCCAGCAGCTGGGGACCGGTGGACACTGAAGCTTTCTTT. The full variable domain, with the rest looked up from reference TRBV5-1 and TRBJ1-1, is KAGVTQTPRYLIKTRGQQVTLSCSPISGHRSVSWYQQTPGQGLQFLFEYFSETQRNKGNFPGRFSGRQFSNSRSEMNVSTLELGDSALYLCASSWGPVDTEAFFGQGTRLTVV.

This clonotype showed up just a few times. V usage is TRBV25-1 and J usage is TRBJ2-5; 10 nucleotides agree with TRBD1. J lost 4 bases, V lost 1 base, and 6 bases had no gene match. Germline CDR1 MGHDK, CDR2 SYGVNS. This CDR3 has 16 residues. This CDR3 reads CASSEWGQGLRETQYF. The CDR3 nucleotides read TGTGCCAGCAGTGAATGGGGACAGGGGTTGCGAGAGACCCAGTACTTC.

The CDR3: CASSSRTNYYSYNEQFF. As DNA, the CDR3 is TGTGCCAGCAGCTCCCGGACCAACTATTACTCCTACAATGAGCAGTTCTTC. The gene calls are TRBV3-1 and TRBJ2-1; D not resolved. V was pared by 5 bases and J by 0 bases, with 17 bases between. CDR3 length equals 17 residues. Germline V gene lookup returns CDR1 LGHDT and CDR2 YNNKEL (reference sequence).

This clonotype showed up just a few times. The V gene is TRBV20-1, the J gene TRBJ1-4; 7 bases are shared with TRBD1. CDR1 is DFQATT and CDR2 is SNEGSKA in the germline V gene (reference sequence). Trimming removed 6 bases from V and 8 bases from J; junction bases left unmatched: 12. The CDR3 totals 14 residues. The chain's CDR3 is CSASDRLGNEKLFF. The CDR3 nucleotides are TGCAGTGCCTCGGACAGGTTAGGTAACGAAAAACTGTTTTTT.

The chain recombines TRBV9 with TRBJ2-1, with 10 bases that match TRBD1. With V trimmed by 1 base and J by 7 bases, 23 bases remained unmatched. The length of the CDR3 is 21 residues. The germline CDR1 and CDR2 sequences are SGDLS and YYNGEE. CDR3 loop: CASSVLVPVHRDRGRSNEQFF. The DNA for the CDR3 is TGTGCCAGCAGCGTACTGGTACCCGTTCATCGGGACAGGGGTAGGAGTAATGAGCAGTTCTTC.

J is TRBJ1-6 and V is TRBV28; D might be TRBD1 (5 bases). Trimming pared 6 bases from V and 9 bases from J, leaving 9 bases between. This CDR3 region has 12 residues. Germline assignment: CDR1 MDHEN and CDR2 SYDVKM. The CDR3 bases are TGTGCCAGCAGACGACAGAGTTCACCCCTCCACTTT. Protein sequence: CASRRQSSPLHF.

CDR3 sequence (DNA): TGCGCCAGCAGCTCGACCGGGACAGCTGCCTCTGGGGCCAACGTCCTGACTTTC. Translation: CASSSTGTAASGANVLTF. J is TRBJ2-6 and V is TRBV5-1; 7 nucleotides agree with TRBD1. Trimming removed 3 bases from V and 0 bases from J; junction bases left unmatched: 9. CDR1 is SGHRS, CDR2 YFSETQ, per germline. There are 18 residues in the CDR3.

In this sample, this clonotype turned up a few times. The chain links TRBV25-1 to TRBJ2-5, with TRBD1 matching 10 bases. J lost 5 bases, V lost 5 bases, and 8 bases had no gene match. The CDR3 is 15 residues long. Germline assignment: CDR1 MGHDK and CDR2 SYGVNS. CDR3 DNA sequence: TGTGCCAGCAGTCCGGGGACAGGGGTGGGGGAGACCCAGTACTTC. This codes for CASSPGTGVGETQYF.

The chain links TRBV5-1 to TRBJ2-2; the D gene could be TRBD1 or TRBD2 (5 bases each). From germline, CDR1 is SGHRS and CDR2 YFSETQ. The CDR3 has 13 amino acids. V was shortened by 7 bases and J by 2 bases, with 9 bases between the two germline ends. The CDR3 DNA follows: TGCGCCAGCTGCCGGGACAACACCGGGGAGCTGTTTTTT. Translating it yields CASCRDNTGELFF.

This chain joins TRBV30 and TRBJ2-3; no clear D gene. Germline V gene sequence: CDR1 GTSNPN, CDR2 SVGIG (reference sequence). The CDR3 consists of 12 residues. Trimming removed 1 base at V and 3 bases at J, with 5 bases between. The CDR3 region has the DNA TGTGCCTGGAGTGGGGTTACAGATACGCAGTATTTT. It yields the protein CAWSGVTDTQYF.

This clonotype was seen ten or more times. The chain couples TRBV11-2 to TRBJ2-7, with 10 bases matching TRBD1. The junction had 3 bases not matched to a gene; V was cut back by 4 bases and J by 3 bases. Germline V gene data show CDR1 as SGHAT and CDR2 as FQNNGV. This CDR3 comprises 14 residues. CDR3 DNA: TGTGCCAGCAGCTGGACAGGGGGAAACTACGAGCAGTACTTC. Protein product: CASSWTGGNYEQYF.

The genes are TRBV28 and TRBJ2-5; TRBD2 agrees at 7 bases. V dropped 6 bases and J dropped 10; count of bases not matched to a gene: 14. Germline V gene data show CDR1 as MDHEN and CDR2 as SYDVKM. The CDR3 extends over 14 amino acids. The CDR3 nucleotides read TGTGCCAGCAGCTATGGGGCTAGCTGGGGGGGCCAGTACTTC. As protein: CASSYGASWGGQYF.

This clonotype was detected a few times. The chain is built from TRBV4-3 and TRBJ2-5; 8 nucleotides match TRBD2. CDR3 length: 15 residues. Trimming removed 4 bases from V and 5 bases from J; junction bases left unmatched: 9. Germline values: CDR1 LGHNA, CDR2 YSLEER. CDR3 in DNA: TGCGCCAGCAGCCTTTGGACTAGCCCACGGGAGACCCAGTACTTC. It codes for CASSLWTSPRETQYF.

The chain combines TRBV5-1 with TRBJ1-1; D ambiguous. The CDR3 is 13 amino acids. V shed 4 bases and J shed 3 bases, with 10 bases lying between them. CDR1 and CDR2 from the germline V gene are SGHRS and YFSETQ. DNA for the CDR3: TGCGCCAGCAGCCTGTTTTCTTACACTGAAGCTTTCTTT. It codes for CASSLFSYTEAFF.